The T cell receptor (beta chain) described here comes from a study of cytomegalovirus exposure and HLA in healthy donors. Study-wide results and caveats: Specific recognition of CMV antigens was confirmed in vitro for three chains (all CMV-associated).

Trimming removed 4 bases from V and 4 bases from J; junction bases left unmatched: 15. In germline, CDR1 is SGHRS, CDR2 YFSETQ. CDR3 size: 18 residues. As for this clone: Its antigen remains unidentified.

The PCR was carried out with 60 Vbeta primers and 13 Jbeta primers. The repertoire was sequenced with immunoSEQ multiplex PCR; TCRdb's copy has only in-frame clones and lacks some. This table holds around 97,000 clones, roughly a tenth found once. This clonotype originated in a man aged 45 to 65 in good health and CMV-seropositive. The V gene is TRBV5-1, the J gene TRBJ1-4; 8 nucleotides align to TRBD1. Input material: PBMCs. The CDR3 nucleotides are TGCGCCAGCAGCCCGAGGGTCCAGGGGGCGCCGGGTAATGAAAAACTGTTTTTT. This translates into CASSPRVQGAPGNEKLFF. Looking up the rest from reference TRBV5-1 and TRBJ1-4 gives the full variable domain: KAGVTQTPRYLIKTRGQQVTLSCSPISGHRSVSWYQQTPGQGLQFLFEYFSETQRNKGNFPGRFSGRQFSNSRSEMNVSTLELGDSALYLCASSPRVQGAPGNEKLFFGSGTQLSVL.